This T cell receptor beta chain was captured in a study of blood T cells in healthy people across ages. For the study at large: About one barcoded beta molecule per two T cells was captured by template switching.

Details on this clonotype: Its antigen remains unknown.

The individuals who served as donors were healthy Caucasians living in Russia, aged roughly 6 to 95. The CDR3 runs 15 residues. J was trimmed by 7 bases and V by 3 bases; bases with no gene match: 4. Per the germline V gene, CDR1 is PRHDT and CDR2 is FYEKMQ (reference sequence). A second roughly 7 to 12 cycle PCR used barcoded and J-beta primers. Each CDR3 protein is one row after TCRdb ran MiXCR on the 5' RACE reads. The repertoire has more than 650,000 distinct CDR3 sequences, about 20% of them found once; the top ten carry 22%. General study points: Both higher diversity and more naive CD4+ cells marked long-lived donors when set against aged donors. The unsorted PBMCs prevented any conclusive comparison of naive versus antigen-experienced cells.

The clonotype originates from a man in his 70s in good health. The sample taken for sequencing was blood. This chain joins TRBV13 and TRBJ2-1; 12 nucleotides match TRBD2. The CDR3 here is CASSLGLAGKNEQFF. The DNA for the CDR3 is TGTGCCAGCAGCTTGGGACTAGCGGGTAAGAATGAGCAGTTCTTC.